What follows is one TCR beta chain and its context. It lacks a known antigen. V is pared back by 3 bases and J by 3 bases, with 13 bases lying between the germline termini. There are 14 amino acids in the CDR3, from cysteine to phenylalanine inclusive. Only the CDR3 DNA stays, 42 bases, in frame from base 1. Sequences SGHRS (CDR1) and YFSETQ (CDR2) are obtained from the germline V gene. In total, about 650 healthy bone marrow donors made up the cohort. All cohort members were sampled while nominally healthy, although unrecorded immune exposures were likely present. The donor tested CMV seronegative, placing the donor among the roughly 350 seronegative members of the cohort. A peripheral blood sample was collected from each donor, and TCR beta sequencing was performed on peripheral blood mononuclear cells. Genomic DNA was extracted from the blood cell samples with the Qiagen DNeasy Blood Extraction Kit.

The data originate from a study of cytomegalovirus exposure and HLA in healthy donors listed by TCRdb under 2017. Regarding the complete study: An earlier analysis of roughly 630 of the donors reported roughly 270 Gb of sequence data and 117 million unique TCR beta sequences from roughly 180 million T cells. An early release covering some 640 HLA-typed donors comprised about 310 gigabases of sequencing data and roughly 86 million unique TCR sequences. The genetic ancestry cluster associated with self-reported Caucasian donors included 81% of the roughly 400 genotyped donors. The study aimed to test whether cataloging public T cell receptors could reveal signatures of past pathogen exposure. The study used immunosequencing to profile the T cell repertoires of about 670 subjects and linked those repertoires to cytomegalovirus serostatus. A separate validation cohort of roughly 110 different subjects was used in addition to the 666-subject first cohort. High-throughput TCR immunosequencing, statistical association of individual TCRs with disease status, and machine learning were combined to predict cytomegalovirus infection status. A later analysis re-examined previously published TCR beta repertoires from more than 650 donors and added high-resolution HLA genotyping to investigate patterns of TCR occurrence. Rather than using new phenotypic data, the later analysis identified candidate immune exposures from TCR beta sequences and from how often those sequences occurred across donors. To decide whether each TCR beta V gene segment behaved as functional or pseudogenic, an earlier analysis of some 540 of the donors relied on high-throughput TCR beta sequencing. Alongside the repertoire data, information on donor age, sex, ethnicity and CMV serostatus was compiled. In a later genetic analysis, genome-wide SNP genotypes for about 55% of the roughly 700 donors were used, and that subset was treated as a discovery cohort. All discovery cohort repertoires had been generated on a single sequencing platform. Both class I and class II loci were covered by HLA typing, at four-digit resolution. Typing coverage varied by locus: roughly 629-630 donors for A, B, C, DRB1 and DQB1; roughly 500 for DQA1; over 600 for DPA1; 450 to 480 for DPB1. Roughly 5 DR-DQ haplotypes were handled as single units for association and clustering because linkage in the cohort was strong. Among around 400 genotyped donors of the cohort, an average of around 240,000 unique TCR beta nucleotide sequences were sequenced per donor, 15% to 20% of them non-productive.

Libraries were prepared through the immunoSEQ multiplex PCR assay. The multiplex PCR relied on a mix of 60 forward primers for TCR Vbeta segments and 13 reverse primers for TCR Jbeta segments. A multiplex PCR assay on genomic DNA amplified the CDR3 region of rearranged TCR beta genes. The Illumina HiSeq System was used to sequence the amplified TCR beta libraries as 87-base-pair reads. Processing in the source paper ran as follows. A later analysis tallied 75 million to 95 million unique TCR beta chains across the 666 repertoires, and approximately 12 million of those chains were shared by two or more donors. Raw reads were error-corrected and collapsed into unique sequences with a nearest-neighbor algorithm that merged closely related sequences to remove PCR and sequencing errors. V, D and J gene segments were assigned by aligning CDR3 sequences to IMGT reference sequences. For a sequence to be retained, a match of at least six nucleotides was required to both a V gene segment and a J gene segment. Rearrangements were called productive when the CDR3 lacked stop codons and stayed in frame with V and J; all others were non-productive. Following IMGT convention, CDR3 was defined as the stretch from the second conserved V-encoded cysteine to the conserved J-encoded phenylalanine. Sequences without an unambiguous match to a single V gene segment were excluded from the earlier analysis of approximately 560 of the donors. An earlier analysis of 587 of the donors classified V segments as functional when productive rearrangements were above 56.7% and as segregating when the standard deviation between donors was above 5%. To diagnose cytomegalovirus status from the catalog of TCR beta chain sequences, a statistical classification framework was built. In a later analysis, V and J genes were assigned by comparing TCR nucleotide sequences against IMGT/GENE-DB human TR gene sequences. In a later analysis, CDR3 sequences and most-parsimonious VDJ recombination scenarios were assigned using the TCRdist pipeline. In a later analysis, each TCR beta chain was defined by its CDR3 amino acid sequence together with its V-gene family, and reads lacking a unique V-gene family were excluded. In a later analysis, around 650 highly shared, low-generation-probability nucleotide sequences were removed to address suspected cross-contamination and a sequencing artifact. In a later analysis, a clonal expansion index was calculated for each public chain from normalized within-repertoire ranks of inferred template counts. Generation probabilities in a later analysis came from a VDJ recombination model fitted to out-of-frame rearrangements, and those results were checked against IGoR. In a later analysis, hypergeometric tests were used to score TCR-TCR, TCR-HLA and TCR-CMV co-occurrence, with a repertoire-size bias correction applied to TCR pairs. A later analysis estimated false discovery rates by permuting HLA or CMV assignments 20 times. In a later analysis, co-occurring TCRs were grouped using DBSCAN, and TCRdist sequence similarity was added for clustering within HLA-allele-positive subsets. Repertoires with fewer than 30,000 or more than 120,000 public chains, plus five repertoires with anomalous nucleotide sharing, were excluded from co-occurrence clustering. The source is immuneACCESS, and TCRdb retained only in-frame sequences with V and J called. Part of the clones is not carried over; for the studies checked, unresolved V genes explain less than half of this, and the remainder is unexplained. V and J calls and clone size are given by that table; D and trimming were obtained from the DNA. The sample table includes roughly 60,000 clones. Approximately 2.1% of the sample is held by the ten biggest clonotypes.

Paper-wide results and their limitations: Correlated functional status among segregating V segments might reflect linkage disequilibrium, but an unknown experimental factor could not be ruled out. Cytomegalovirus status was reported to be diagnosed by the classifier with high specificity and sensitivity in both the original and validation cohorts. The 87-base-pair reads could not distinguish some IMGT-functional V segments, including TRBV6-2 and TRBV6-3, so those segments were excluded. An association between a missense DCLRE1C variant and V-gene and J-gene trimming of TCR beta chains was found in a later genetic analysis and replicated in an independent cohort. A later analysis reported that several top co-occurrence clusters appeared linked to parvovirus B19, influenza, CMV and Epstein-Barr virus. According to a later analysis, TCR association rates differed among HLA loci, with DRB1 alleles showing the most associated TCRs and HLA-C alleles showing the fewest. In vitro tests confirmed that three of the cytomegalovirus-associated TCR beta chains recognize cytomegalovirus antigens. The cohort was sequenced for TCR beta chains only, and without alpha or paired-chain data the features that could be detected were limited. Most TCR sequences were seen in very few donors, while some public TCRs were found in many individuals. Assigning TCR associations to individual alleles was difficult when HLA alleles, especially DR and DQ, strongly co-occurred. At a false discovery rate of 0.05, a later analysis linked 16,000 or so TCR beta sequences to specific HLA alleles. A further reported finding was that TCR beta sequences accurately predicted the HLA-A and HLA-B alleles for most subjects in the first cohort. Over 15 rarely observed V segments, including chromosome 9 orphons, were excluded from the earlier analysis of a few hundred of the donors because counts were too low. According to the authors, the approach could potentially be generalized to other disease states and immunological phenotypes. In a later analysis, HLA-associated TCR beta chains were found to be more clonally expanded and to have lower generation probabilities than equally common non-associated chains. Most CMV-associated TCR beta chains appeared to be HLA-restricted in a later analysis, and the HLA associations seemed to be driven largely by CMV exposure. A total of 164 TCR beta chains were listed by the study as associated with cytomegalovirus. A later genetic analysis reported fewer N-insertions in productive TCRs among donors in an Asian-associated ancestry cluster than the roughly 700-donor mean. The sequencing pipeline was judged likely to have produced a cluster of highly shared sequence variants as a technical artifact. Presence/absence analyses assumed roughly uniform sequencing depth across donors, an assumption that may not hold. For the cohort, immune exposure information was limited to CMV serostatus. In an earlier analysis of a few hundred of the donors, most TCR beta V segments were observed in productive rearrangements about 87% or about 30% of the time, broadly matching IMGT annotations. Because some donors lacked HLA typing at each locus, the association tests relied only on the typed subset.

The specimen was PBMCs. The sequence came from a woman aged 18-29 years in good health and CMV-seronegative. The sequence links TRBV5-1 to TRBJ2-7, with TRBD1 perhaps the D gene, on 6 matching bases. The DNA sequence is TGCGCCAGCAGCTCAGGACAGCGTTTCTACGAGCAGTACTTC. Translated, this is CASSSGQRFYEQYF.